The 16 T cell receptor beta chains below all came from one sample that was sequenced in a study of blood T cell repertoires in COVID-19. This table comes from immunoSEQ multiplex PCR, and its TCRdb copy is limited to in-frame clones, with some not included. Of around 150,000 clones listed, around 82% are singletons. Input material: peripheral blood. These receptors were obtained from a woman in her forties or fifties with acute or convalescent COVID-19.

The chain joins TRBV19 to TRBJ1-4, with 9 positions matching TRBD1. Looked up from germline, CDR1 is LNHDA and CDR2 is SQIVND (reference sequence). CDR3 length: 17 amino acids. V lost 5 bases and J lost 0; bases outside the gene matches: 7. The CDR3 spells CASSPRTGVATNEKLFF. The CDR3 DNA follows: TGTGCCAGTAGTCCTAGGACAGGGGTCGCAACTAATGAAAAACTGTTTTTT. Full variable domain (rest looked up from reference TRBV19 and TRBJ1-4): DGGITQSPKYLFRKEGQNVTLSCEQNLNHDAMYWYRQDPGQGLRLIYYSQIVNDFQKGDIAEGYSVSREKKESFPLTVTSAQKNPTAFYLCASSPRTGVATNEKLFFGSGTQLSVL.

This sequence joins TRBV24-1 and TRBJ1-5; no clear D gene. The germline V and J ends were trimmed by 12 bases and 0 bases, with 14 bases remaining between them. This CDR3 has 14 amino acids. The germline V gene encodes CDR1 KGHDR and CDR2 SFDVKD. The CDR3 nucleotides are TGTGCCGCTCCACCGGGAGATAGCAATCAGCCCCAGCATTTT. Its protein product is CAAPPGDSNQPQHF.

The chain has TRBV12-3 or TRBV12-4 and TRBJ2-1; the D gene is possibly TRBD2 (6 bases). V lost 6 bases and J 15 bases, leaving 18 bases between the germline ends. This CDR3 comprises 12 residues. The CDR3 sequence is CASSPDGGLRFF. Written as DNA, the CDR3 is TGTGCCAGCAGCCCCGACGGGGGTCTCAGGTTCTTC.

The genes are TRBV7-2 and TRBJ2-5, with TRBD2 matching 10 bases. Trimming cost V 6 bases and J 4 bases; bases outside gene matches: 8. Germline CDR1 is SGHTA and CDR2 is FQGNSA. The CDR3 contains 15 residues. CDR3 amino acids: CASREGAGGPETQYF. CDR3 nucleotides: TGTGCCAGCAGGGAGGGAGCGGGGGGGCCAGAGACCCAGTACTTC.

This clone was seen at least ten times. Written as DNA, the CDR3 is TGTGCCAGCAGTTTGTCCTCCGGGACAGCCGACTTGCGGGGCTACACCTTC. It is translated as CASSLSSGTADLRGYTF. The rearrangement uses TRBV28 and TRBJ1-2; 7 positions match TRBD1. Germline loops: CDR1 MDHEN, CDR2 SYDVKM. Trimming cost V 3 bases and J 8 bases; bases outside gene matches: 18. This CDR3 spans 17 amino acids.

The chain couples TRBV24-1 to TRBJ2-1; 9 bases map to TRBD2. The germline CDR1 and CDR2 sequences are KGHDR and SFDVKD. The CDR3 loop spans 17 amino acids. The J segment lost 6 bases and the V segment lost 4 bases, leaving 12 bases of the junction unmatched. CDR3 sequence (DNA): TGTGCCACCAGTGACCGGGATAGCGGGGGCCACGGCAATGAGCAGTTCTTC. As protein: CATSDRDSGGHGNEQFF.

The V gene is TRBV7-8, the J gene TRBJ2-1; 8 bases match TRBD1. CDR1 is SGHVS, CDR2 FQNEAQ, per germline. With V trimmed by 3 bases and J by 5 bases, 3 bases remained unmatched. This CDR3 has 14 amino acids. For the CDR3, the DNA is TGTGCCAGCAGCTTGGACAGGGAGCACAATGAGCAGTTCTTC. Translated, it gives CASSLDREHNEQFF.

V gene TRBV2 combines with J gene TRBJ1-2; a weak D match, TRBD1 (6 bases). Germline CDR1 and CDR2: SNHLY and FYNNEI. The CDR3 runs to 14 residues. V lost 8 bases, J lost 8 bases, and 21 bases lay in between. CDR3 sequence (DNA): TGTGCCAGCGGACTGGCGGTCGGACAGATCGGCTACACCTTC. Protein product: CASGLAVGQIGYTF.

This clone is a singleton in its sample. V gene TRBV6-5 combines with J gene TRBJ1-3; tentatively, D is TRBD1 (6 bases). Per the germline V gene, CDR1 is MNHEY and CDR2 is SVGAGI. Trimming pared 6 bases from V and 1 base from J, leaving 10 bases between. The CDR3 spans 14 residues. Written as DNA, the CDR3 is TGTGCCAGCAGGCTGACAGGTTCTGGAAACACCATATATTTT. It translates to CASRLTGSGNTIYF.

The chain links TRBV7-9 to TRBJ2-3, with 9 nucleotides matching TRBD2. Trimming cost V 5 bases and J 2 bases; bases outside gene matches: 8. This CDR3 has 16 amino acids. Germline CDR1 is SEHNR and CDR2 is FQNEAQ (reference sequence). CDR3 in DNA: TGTGCCAGCAGCCGGCGACTAGCGGAATTCACAGATACGCAGTATTTT. Translation gives CASSRRLAEFTDTQYF.

The count of this clone is one. The V gene is TRBV30, the J gene TRBJ2-3; the D gene is possibly TRBD2 (7 bases). The length of the CDR3 is 15 residues. Deletions cut 2 bases from V and 2 bases from J, with 14 bases between. Germline values: CDR1 GTSNPN, CDR2 SVGIG (reference sequence). The chain's CDR3 is CAWSRRGGYTDTQYF. In DNA, the CDR3 is TGTGCCTGGAGTCGAAGGGGGGGGTACACAGATACGCAGTATTTT.

V and J are TRBV30 and TRBJ1-1, with D possibly TRBD1 on 6 matching bases. This CDR3 region has 13 residues. V shed 5 bases and J shed 9 bases, with 19 bases lying between them. CDR1 and CDR2 (germline): GTSNPN, SVGIG (reference sequence). DNA of the CDR3: TGTGCCTGGGAATCGGACAGTTGGACTCAAGCTTTCTTT. Amino acids: CAWESDSWTQAFF. Full variable domain (missing parts from reference TRBV30 and TRBJ1-1): SQTIHQWPATLVQPVGSPLSLECTVEGTSNPNLYWYRQAAGRGLQLLFYSVGIGQISSEVPQNLSASRPQDRQFILSSKKLLLSDSGFYLCAWESDSWTQAFFGQGTRLTVV.

The V call is TRBV9, the J call TRBJ1-2, with 9 nucleotides matching TRBD1. The CDR3 runs to 15 residues. V shed 3 bases and J 4 bases; nucleotides not matched to a gene: 7. Germline values: CDR1 SGDLS, CDR2 YYNGEE. Here the CDR3 DNA reads TGTGCCAGCAGCGCGGGGGGACAGGGACCCTATGGCTACACCTTC. Translating gives CASSAGGQGPYGYTF.

The chain links TRBV7-2 to TRBJ2-7; 8 positions agree with TRBD2. The germline CDR1 and CDR2 sequences are SGHTA and FQGNSA. Unmatched junction bases numbered 7, after V lost 4 bases and J lost 2 bases. CDR3 length equals 15 residues. The chain's CDR3 is CASSSGGIATYEQYF. The CDR3 DNA reads TGTGCCAGCAGCTCGGGGGGGATCGCTACCTACGAGCAGTACTTC.

The genes are TRBV3-1 (or the pseudogene TRBV3-2) and TRBJ2-7, with TRBD2 matching 8 bases. Germline values: CDR1 LGHDT, CDR2 YNNKEL (reference sequence). V lost 5 bases, J lost 6 bases, and 18 bases stayed unmatched. This CDR3 is built from 17 residues. CDR3 protein: CASSSDPLAARYSEQYF. In nucleotides, the CDR3 is TGTGCCAGCAGCTCCGACCCACTAGCGGCCCGTTATAGCGAGCAGTACTTC.

This rearrangement joins TRBV6-5 to TRBJ1-1; D is uncertain. V lost 4 bases and J lost 6, with 15 bases in between. From germline, CDR1 is MNHEY and CDR2 SVGAGI. The CDR3 is 14 residues long. The CDR3: CASSSPGEEAEAFF. The CDR3 DNA follows: TGTGCCAGCAGTTCCCCCGGGGAGGAAGCTGAAGCTTTCTTT.